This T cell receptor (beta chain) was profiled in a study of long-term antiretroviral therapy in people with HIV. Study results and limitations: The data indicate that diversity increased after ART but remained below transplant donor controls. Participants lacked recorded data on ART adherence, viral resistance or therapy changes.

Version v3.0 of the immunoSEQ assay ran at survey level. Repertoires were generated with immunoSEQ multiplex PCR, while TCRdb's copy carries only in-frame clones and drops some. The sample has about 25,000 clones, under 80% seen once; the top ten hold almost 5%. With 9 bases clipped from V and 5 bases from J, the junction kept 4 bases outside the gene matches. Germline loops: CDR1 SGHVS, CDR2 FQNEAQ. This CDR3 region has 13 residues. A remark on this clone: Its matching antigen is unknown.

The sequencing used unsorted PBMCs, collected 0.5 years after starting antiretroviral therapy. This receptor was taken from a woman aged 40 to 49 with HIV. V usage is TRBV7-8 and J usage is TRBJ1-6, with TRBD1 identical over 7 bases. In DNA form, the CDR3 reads TGTGCCAGTGGTACAGGGGATAATTCACCCCTCCACTTT. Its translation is CASGTGDNSPLHF.